These 9 T cell receptor beta chains were sequenced from one sample in a study of T cell responses to AZD1222 COVID-19 vaccine. The method was immunoSEQ multiplex PCR; TCRdb's version includes in-frame clones alone and lacks a portion of them. The sample contains 150,000 to 200,000 clones, about 92% of which appear only once. Sequencing was performed on peripheral blood, taken on day 0 of AZD1222 vaccination. The source of these receptors is an adult in good health.

The V and J genes are TRBV19 and TRBJ1-3; perhaps TRBD1 as D (5 bases). The CDR3 totals 15 residues. V was pared by 3 bases and J by 4 bases, with 13 bases between. CDR1 and CDR2 from the germline V gene are LNHDA and SQIVND (reference sequence). For the CDR3, the DNA is TGTGCCAGTAGTATCGCATCAGGGTTCGGAAACACCATATATTTT. Its protein product is CASSIASGFGNTIYF.

V and J are TRBV29-1 and TRBJ1-1; D remains ambiguous. Germline CDR1 reads SQVTM; CDR2 reads ANQGSEA. Trimming cost V 5 bases and J 6 bases, with 10 bases left between them. This CDR3 has 11 residues. The CDR3 region is CSVLSGAEAFF. In DNA form, the CDR3 reads TGCAGCGTTCTATCGGGCGCTGAAGCTTTCTTT.

This clone has a single count. The rearrangement joins TRBV29-1 to TRBJ2-2, with 7 bases that match TRBD1. J gave up 2 bases and V 6 bases, and 6 bases lay outside the gene matches. This CDR3 has 14 amino acids. Germline V gene data show CDR1 as SQVTM and CDR2 as ANQGSEA. The CDR3 sequence: CSVLTGTNTGELFF. In DNA form, the CDR3 reads TGCAGCGTGCTGACAGGGACCAACACCGGGGAGCTGTTTTTT.

The chain couples TRBV5-8 to TRBJ1-1, with D possibly matching TRBD1 (5 bases). The CDR3 has 12 amino acids. Germline values: CDR1 SGHTS, CDR2 YDEGEE. The V end was cut by 1 base, the J end by 5 bases, with 6 bases between. The CDR3, as DNA: TGTGCCAGCAGCTTGCGGGGGACTGAAGCTTTCTTT. It specifies CASSLRGTEAFF.

This chain connects TRBV19 to TRBJ1-4; 8 bases map to TRBD1. The CDR3 is 15 residues long. V gave up 5 bases and J gave up 7 bases; unmatched junction bases: 9. Per the germline V gene, CDR1 is LNHDA and CDR2 is SQIVND (reference sequence). The CDR3 DNA sequence: TGTGCCAGTAGTGAGGGGACAGGCACAGTTGAAAAACTGTTTTTT. As protein: CASSEGTGTVEKLFF.

This chain joins TRBV14 and TRBJ1-2; tentative D call: TRBD1 (6 bases). V dropped 8 bases and J dropped 9 bases, with 19 bases sitting between them. Germline V gives CDR1 SGHDN, CDR2 FVKESK. The CDR3 loop spans 13 amino acids. The CDR3 protein is CASGAGGRRSYTF. The DNA for the CDR3 is TGTGCCAGCGGGGCGGGGGGCCGCAGAAGCTACACCTTC. Full variable domain (remainder filled in from reference TRBV14 and TRBJ1-2): EAGVTQFPSHSVIEKGQTVTLRCDPISGHDNLYWYRRVMGKEIKFLLHFVKESKQDESGMPNNRFLAERTGGTYSTLKVQPAELEDSGVYFCASGAGGRRSYTFGSGTRLTVV.

The chain carries TRBV30 and TRBJ1-5; D not certain. The germline V gene encodes CDR1 GTSNPN and CDR2 SVGIG (reference sequence). The V end was cut by 0 bases, the J end by 3 bases, with 9 bases between. There are 14 residues in the CDR3. This CDR3 reads CAWSVAGLNQPQHF. CDR3 bases: TGTGCCTGGAGTGTAGCAGGACTCAATCAGCCCCAGCATTTT. The full variable domain, completed using reference TRBV30 and TRBJ1-5, is SQTIHQWPATLVQPVGSPLSLECTVEGTSNPNLYWYRQAAGRGLQLLFYSVGIGQISSEVPQNLSASRPQDRQFILSSKKLLLSDSGFYLCAWSVAGLNQPQHFGDGTRLSIL.

The chain recombines TRBV7-2 with TRBJ2-2; D unclear. Between the trimmed V and J ends, which lost 1 base and 8 bases, there was a span of 8 bases. The CDR3 sequence is 13 residues long. Germline V CDR1 and CDR2: SGHTA, FQGNSA. CDR3 region: CASSLGYEGELFF. The CDR3 DNA reads TGTGCCAGCAGCTTAGGGTACGAAGGGGAGCTGTTTTTT.

The chain has TRBV5-1 and TRBJ1-1; D call uncertain. The CDR3 length is 14 residues. Germline CDR1 is SGHRS and CDR2 is YFSETQ. The ends were cut back, 5 bases at V and 0 bases at J, with 11 bases in the middle. The CDR3 DNA follows: TGCGCCAGCAGGGAAGACACTTTGAACACTGAAGCTTTCTTT. Protein sequence: CASREDTLNTEAFF.